Following are 18 T cell receptor beta chains from one sample sequenced in a study of Graves' ophthalmopathy and Graves' hyperthyroidism (dated by TCRdb to 2017 to 2018). The sequencer was an Illumina HiSeq 2000. For repertoire sequencing, TCR beta CDR3 regions were amplified from RNA transcripts. The first round of RT-PCR was done with HTBI primers and the Qiagen OneStep RT-PCR kit, and was followed by a second round of multiplex PCR, then size selection and purification. Clones were called with MiXCR by TCRdb after fastp trimmed the public reads at Q25, and only in-frame beta chains were retained. When rows share a CDR3 protein, they turn into one entry using the most common DNA and genes. Counted in this sample were over 150,000 distinct CDR3 sequences; around two fifths of them appeared once. The ten largest clones capture 5.8% of the sample. The source material was peripheral blood. The source of these receptors is a woman aged 40 to 50 with Graves' ophthalmopathy. Donor details come from another sample of the same person, matched by shared clones.

The chain employs TRBV12-3 or TRBV12-4 and TRBJ2-2; the match to TRBD2 covers 7 bases. Trimming removed 5 bases from V and 0 bases from J; junction bases left unmatched: 6. The CDR3 is made up of 16 amino acids. The CDR3 protein is CASSLSGIANTGELFF. In DNA, the CDR3 is TGTGCCAGCAGTCTAAGCGGGATCGCGAACACCGGGGAGCTGTTTTTT.

This clonotype was counted many times. This chain links TRBV20-1 with TRBJ1-1; D uncertain. Deletions cut 5 bases from V and 6 bases from J, with 7 bases between. In germline, CDR1 is DFQATT, CDR2 SNEGSKA (reference sequence). The CDR3 totals 10 residues. Here the CDR3 reads CSASVAEAFF. The CDR3 DNA reads TGCAGTGCTTCCGTAGCTGAAGCTTTCTTT.

This clonotype was found a few times. This rearrangement joins TRBV27 to TRBJ1-1; D is uncertain. Germline-derived CDR1 and CDR2 are MNHEY and SMNVEV (reference sequence). Trimming stripped 6 bases from V and 3 bases from J, with 17 bases between. This CDR3 contains 15 residues. The CDR3 nucleotides read TGTGCCAGCAGCCCTCGCGAAGGAGGAGACACTGAAGCTTTCTTT. It yields the protein CASSPREGGDTEAFF.

This clonotype was seen many times. This chain joins TRBV20-1 and TRBJ1-5, with D unresolved. Germline V gene data show CDR1 as DFQATT and CDR2 as SNEGSKA (reference sequence). Trimming pared 6 bases from V and 1 base from J, leaving 10 bases between. The CDR3 length is 13 residues. CDR3 residues: CSANTVSNQPQHF. The CDR3 nucleotides are TGCAGTGCAAATACAGTAAGCAATCAGCCCCAGCATTTT.

V gene TRBV19 combines with J gene TRBJ1-1; D is unresolved. CDR3 size: 13 residues. Germline V lookup: CDR1 LNHDA, CDR2 SQIVND (reference sequence). V was cut by 1 base and J by 2 bases, with 5 bases left in between. CDR3 sequence reads: CASSIATNTEAFF. For the CDR3, the DNA is TGTGCCAGTAGTATAGCTACCAACACTGAAGCTTTCTTT.

The chain joins TRBV6-2 or TRBV6-3 to TRBJ2-7, with D possibly matching TRBD1 (6 bases). V lost 4 bases and J lost 2, with 15 bases in between. Germline lookup yields CDR1 MNHEY and CDR2 SVGEGT. The CDR3 sequence is 15 residues long. The DNA of the CDR3 is TGTGCCAGCAGTTGGGAGCCGGGACACACCTACGAGCAGTACTTC. Residues: CASSWEPGHTYEQYF.

The chain links TRBV12-5 to TRBJ2-2; D is uncertain. The CDR3 totals 11 residues. V was shortened by 1 base and J by 6 bases, with 0 bases between the two germline ends. Per germline, CDR1 LGHNT and CDR2 FRNRAP. The CDR3 spells CASGLAGELFF. CDR3 sequence (DNA): TGTGCTAGTGGTTTGGCCGGGGAGCTGTTTTTT. Full variable domain (rest looked up from reference TRBV12-5 and TRBJ2-2): DARVTQTPRHKVTEMGQEVTMRCQPILGHNTVFWYRQTMMQGLELLAYFRNRAPLDDSGMPKDRFSAEMPDATLATLKIQPSEPRDSAVYFCASGLAGELFFGEGSRLTVL.

This clonotype has at least ten counts. CDR3 region: CASSRLTRGDSQPQHF. CDR3 nucleotides: TGTGCCAGTAGTCGCCTAACTCGAGGGGACAGCCAGCCCCAGCATTTT. This rearrangement joins TRBV19 to TRBJ1-5, with TRBD1 identical over 7 bases. The CDR3 is made up of 16 amino acids. The ends lost 5 bases at V and 7 bases at J; junction bases unmatched: 14. Germline assignment: CDR1 LNHDA and CDR2 SQIVND (reference sequence).

This clonotype appeared once. The chain recombines TRBV28 with TRBJ2-5, with a tentative D call TRBD2 (5 bases). The germline V gene encodes CDR1 MDHEN and CDR2 SYDVKM. V was trimmed by 4 bases and J by 4 bases, leaving 16 bases between them. The CDR3 loop spans 15 amino acids. CDR3 residues: CASSSPGSERETQYF. CDR3 coding DNA: TGTGCCAGCAGTTCCCCCGGTAGCGAGCGAGAGACCCAGTACTTC.

The CDR3 DNA follows: TGCAGCGGAAAGGTCTCAGGGGCCAACGTCCTGACTTTC. This translates into CSGKVSGANVLTF. V and J are TRBV20-1 and TRBJ2-6; D remains ambiguous. Per germline, CDR1 DFQATT and CDR2 SNEGSKA (reference sequence). The CDR3 length is 13 residues.

At least ten counts were recorded for this clonotype. This rearrangement joins TRBV15 to TRBJ2-7; D ambiguous. This CDR3 contains 14 residues. The V gene's germline CDR1 is LNHNV and CDR2 YYDKDF (reference sequence). The ends were cut back, 5 bases at V and 3 bases at J, with 14 bases in the middle. CDR3 sequence reads: CATSSTEEFYEQYF. The CDR3 DNA follows: TGTGCCACCAGCTCCACAGAGGAGTTCTACGAGCAGTACTTC.

This clonotype was detected once. The chain uses TRBV10-2 and TRBJ2-7; D is ambiguous. Germline lookup yields CDR1 WSHSY and CDR2 SAAADI. V shed 1 base and J shed 2 bases, with 15 bases lying between them. The CDR3 is 16 residues long. The CDR3 sequence: CASSEWLHGLTYEQYF. Written as DNA, the CDR3 is TGCGCCAGCAGTGAGTGGCTGCACGGCCTTACCTACGAGCAGTACTTC.

As to this clonotype: A much more abundant neighbour one base away suggests this may be a read error. The rearrangement uses TRBV12-3 or TRBV12-4 and TRBJ2-7; unclear D gene. CDR3 length: 12 residues. The CDR3, as DNA: TGTGTCAGCACCACTTTTCGGTACGAGCAGTACTTC. Protein sequence: CVSTTFRYEQYF.

This clonotype appeared many times. The chain links TRBV7-2 to TRBJ1-3, with 9 bases fitting TRBD1. V lost 0 bases to trimming and J lost 4 bases; unmatched junction nucleotides: 13. The germline gives CDR1 SGHTA, CDR2 FQGNSA. The CDR3 runs 19 residues. CDR3 region: CASSLAGTGIAARGNTIYF. For the CDR3, the DNA is TGTGCCAGCAGCTTAGCGGGGACAGGGATAGCGGCGAGAGGAAACACCATATATTTT.

This clonotype occurred many times. V is TRBV7-9 and J is TRBJ1-1; D is perhaps TRBD1 (6 bases). This CDR3 region has 13 residues. Germline V gene lookup returns CDR1 SEHNR and CDR2 FQNEAQ (reference sequence). V lost 1 base to trimming and J lost 8 bases, with 11 bases between them. The CDR3 sequence: CASSLEGGREAFF. DNA for the CDR3: TGTGCCAGCAGCTTAGAGGGGGGGCGAGAAGCTTTCTTT.

This clonotype was detected ten times or more. J is TRBJ1-2 and V is TRBV10-3; D gene ambiguous. V shed 9 bases and J shed 2 bases, with 7 bases lying between them. This CDR3 is built from 11 residues. CDR1 and CDR2 (germline): ENHRY, SYGVKD. CDR3 in amino acids: CAMASNYGYTF. CDR3 DNA sequence: TGTGCCATGGCATCCAACTATGGCTACACCTTC.

The sample holds many counts of this clonotype. The rearrangement links TRBV28 to TRBJ1-1; TRBD1 matches 9 bases. The CDR3 extends over 12 amino acids. The trim removed 6 bases at V and 9 bases at J, leaving 5 bases unmatched. The germline CDR1 and CDR2 sequences are MDHEN and SYDVKM. This chain's CDR3 is CASSLGQGKAFF. The CDR3 DNA reads as TGTGCCAGCAGCCTTGGACAGGGGAAAGCTTTCTTT.

In this sample, this clonotype turned up many times. This sequence joins TRBV20-1 and TRBJ2-5, with D perhaps TRBD1 (6 bases). The V gene lost 5 bases and the J gene lost 5 bases, with 15 bases spanning the gap. There are 13 residues in the CDR3. Germline V gene data show CDR1 as DFQATT and CDR2 as SNEGSKA (reference sequence). The CDR3 DNA sequence: TGCAGTGCTCCAGGGGCTATAGGGGAGACCCAGTACTTC. Amino acids: CSAPGAIGETQYF.